This TCR beta chain was retrieved from a study of T-cell memory formation after mild COVID-19. Points from the study as a whole: Certain responding clones were present in pre-infection memory, suggesting participation of cross-reactive memory.

5'RACE, which relied on constant-segment primers, yielded TCR alpha and TCR beta cDNA libraries carrying sample barcodes and UMIs. One entry per CDR3 protein results from TCRdb running MiXCR on the 5' RACE reads. The sample records around 390,000 distinct CDR3 sequences, 15% to 20% being singletons. Germline V gene lookup returns CDR1 SGDLS and CDR2 YYNGEE. The CDR3 is 14 residues long. The V gene lost 4 bases and the J gene lost 3 bases, with 13 bases spanning the gap. Remarks on this clonotype: What it binds is unknown.

The sequencing sample was made of PBMCs or a T cell subset sorted from them (not recorded which). The chain recombines TRBV9 with TRBJ1-1; D is perhaps TRBD1 (5 bases). The origin of this receptor is a man younger than 35 who had mild COVID-19 (a few samples of this study predate the infection). Cell type and time point are not known. CDR3 sequence: CASSPLGVDTEAFF. The DNA of the CDR3 is TGTGCCAGCAGCCCCTTGGGGGTGGACACTGAAGCTTTCTTT.